This passage covers 14 T cell receptor beta chains from one sample sequenced in a study of liver allograft versus peripheral blood T cells. Study-level information: Recipients' peripheral blood served as the comparator for T cell receptor repertoires in transplanted livers.

Each CDR3 protein gets one entry after TCRdb re-called the reads with MiXCR. The table includes just over 8,500 distinct CDR3 sequences, approximately 15% detected once. These receptors originate from a human patient who had a liver transplant. Some T cells here may be from the graft donor.

V is TRBV12-3 or TRBV12-4 and J is TRBJ1-3, with D perhaps matching TRBD1 (5 bases). Trimming pared 5 bases from V and 0 bases from J, leaving 14 bases between. The CDR3 spans 16 residues. In nucleotides, the CDR3 is TGTGCCAGCAGTCCGGCCGACAGAGGCTCTGGAAACACCATATATTTT. Translating it yields CASSPADRGSGNTIYF.

The chain joins TRBV20-1 to TRBJ1-1; tentatively, D is TRBD1 (5 bases). Trimming took off 4 bases at V and 1 base at J, with 10 bases between the two ends. The CDR3 has 13 amino acids. Germline V gene lookup returns CDR1 DFQATT and CDR2 SNEGSKA (reference sequence). The CDR3 nucleotides read TGCAGTGCTAAGAAGGGGAAGAACACTGAAGCTTTCTTT. It codes for CSAKKGKNTEAFF.

Turning to this clonotype: A read error is possible here, since a much larger clone lies one base away. The chain carries TRBV5-5 and TRBJ1-4; 7 bases are shared with TRBD1. The V gene's germline CDR1 is SGHKS and CDR2 YYEKEE (reference sequence). The CDR3 sequence is 14 residues long. Trimming took 8 bases from V and 7 from J; bases not matched to a gene: 11. The CDR3 is CARSRQGTGEKLFF. Written as DNA, the CDR3 is TGTGCCAGAAGCCGACAGGGTACAGGTGAAAAACTGTTTTTT. Based on the CDR3 plus reference TRBV5-5 and TRBJ1-4, the full variable domain is DAGVTQSPTHLIKTRGQQVTLRCSPISGHKSVSWYQQVLGQGPQFIFQYYEKEERGRGNFPDRFSARQFPNYSSELNVNALLLGDSALYLCARSRQGTGEKLFFGSGTQLSVL.

This clonotype rates as medium-sized. J is TRBJ1-2 and V is TRBV6-5; no firm D call. This CDR3 has 13 amino acids. Germline V gives CDR1 MNHEY, CDR2 SVGAGI. V lost 0 bases and J lost 2, with 4 bases in between. CDR3 sequence (DNA): TGTGCCAGCAGTTACTCAGGAAACTATGGCTACACCTTC. Translated, it gives CASSYSGNYGYTF.

This clonotype is categorized as medium-sized. V gene TRBV7-2 combines with J gene TRBJ1-2; 7 positions agree with TRBD1. The CDR3 length is 16 residues. Trimming removed 0 bases from V and 6 bases from J; junction bases left unmatched: 10. Germline-derived CDR1 and CDR2 are SGHTA and FQGNSA. CDR3 coding DNA: TGTGCCAGCAGCTTAGCAGGAGGGGGCGCTTTACATGGCTACACCTTC. Encoded protein: CASSLAGGGALHGYTF. Variable domain in full (rest from reference TRBV7-2 and TRBJ1-2): GAGVSQSPSNKVTEKGKDVELRCDPISGHTALYWYRQSLGQGLEFLIYFQGNSAPDKSGLPSDRFSAERTGGSVSTLTIQRTQQEDSAVYLCASSLAGGGALHGYTFGSGTRLTVV.

This clonotype appeared many times. J is TRBJ2-7 and V is TRBV10-3, with unresolved D. Trimming pared 5 bases from V and 0 bases from J, leaving 2 bases between. Germline V CDR1 and CDR2: ENHRY, SYGVKD. The CDR3 contains 11 residues. The CDR3: CAISSSYEQYF. The CDR3 region has the DNA TGTGCCATCAGTTCCTCCTACGAGCAGTACTTC.

This sequence joins TRBV12-3 or TRBV12-4 and TRBJ1-1; the D gene is possibly TRBD1 (6 bases). V was pared by 3 bases and J by 2 bases, with 16 bases between. The CDR3 spans 16 residues. The CDR3 loop is CASSFFLGGANTEAFF. The CDR3 DNA sequence: TGTGCCAGCAGTTTTTTTTTAGGGGGGGCTAACACTGAAGCTTTCTTT.

This clonotype was seen a few times. This chain links TRBV12-3 or TRBV12-4 with TRBJ1-1; possible D gene TRBD1, 5 bases. Trimming shortened V by 5 bases and J by 7 bases, and 11 bases separated the two germline ends. The CDR3 is 12 amino acids. Written as DNA, the CDR3 is TGTGCCAGCAGTGGGGGGAGGATTGAAGCTTTCTTT. It is translated as CASSGGRIEAFF.

In its sample, this clonotype is medium-sized. This chain uses TRBV6-1 with TRBJ1-2; D is unclear. The CDR3 covers 13 residues. The ends were cut back, 2 bases at V and 0 bases at J, with 4 bases in the middle. CDR1 and CDR2 from the germline V gene are MNHNS and SASEGT. Here the CDR3 DNA reads TGTGCCAGCAGTGAAAGAGCTAACTATGGCTACACCTTC. It yields the protein CASSERANYGYTF.

This clonotype is medium-sized within its sample. The genes are TRBV19 and TRBJ1-6; D gene unclear. CDR1 and CDR2 from the germline V gene are LNHDA and SQIVND (reference sequence). The CDR3 length is 12 residues. V lost 5 bases, J lost 15 bases, and 14 bases lay in between. The CDR3 DNA is TGTGCCAGTAGTCTCGTCTTGGGGAACCTCCACTTT. Its translation is CASSLVLGNLHF.

This clonotype was counted many times. V is TRBV14 and J is TRBJ2-7; D remains unclear. This CDR3 has 14 residues. With 1 base removed from V and 4 bases from J, the gap between germline ends came to 11 bases. Germline V lookup: CDR1 SGHDN, CDR2 FVKESK. The CDR3 bases are TGTGCCAGCAGCCAAGCCCAAGGCTCTTACGAGCAGTACTTC. This codes for CASSQAQGSYEQYF.

This rearrangement joins TRBV19 to TRBJ1-5, with D unresolved. This CDR3 region has 14 residues. V lost 6 bases and J lost 0, with 9 bases in between. Germline V gene data show CDR1 as LNHDA and CDR2 as SQIVND (reference sequence). Here the CDR3 DNA reads TGTGCCAGTAGGGGGAGGAGTAGCAATCAGCCCCAGCATTTT. As protein: CASRGRSSNQPQHF.

This clonotype was seen a few times. This sequence joins TRBV20-1 and TRBJ2-3, with D possibly matching TRBD1 (6 bases). V was shortened by 6 bases and J by 3 bases, with 19 bases between the two germline ends. Germline V gives CDR1 DFQATT, CDR2 SNEGSKA (reference sequence). The CDR3 runs to 15 residues. CDR3 loop: CSAQNRERATDTQYF. Written as DNA, the CDR3 is TGCAGTGCACAAAACAGGGAAAGGGCTACAGATACGCAGTATTTT.

This clonotype is medium-sized in the sample. The chain's CDR3 is CSAEGQLVNYGYTF. CDR3 DNA: TGCAGTGCTGAGGGACAGCTCGTTAACTATGGCTACACCTTC. V is TRBV20-1 and J is TRBJ1-2, with TRBD1 matching 7 bases. This CDR3 is 14 amino acids long. J was trimmed by 1 base and V by 5 bases; bases with no gene match: 7. Per germline, CDR1 DFQATT and CDR2 SNEGSKA (reference sequence).